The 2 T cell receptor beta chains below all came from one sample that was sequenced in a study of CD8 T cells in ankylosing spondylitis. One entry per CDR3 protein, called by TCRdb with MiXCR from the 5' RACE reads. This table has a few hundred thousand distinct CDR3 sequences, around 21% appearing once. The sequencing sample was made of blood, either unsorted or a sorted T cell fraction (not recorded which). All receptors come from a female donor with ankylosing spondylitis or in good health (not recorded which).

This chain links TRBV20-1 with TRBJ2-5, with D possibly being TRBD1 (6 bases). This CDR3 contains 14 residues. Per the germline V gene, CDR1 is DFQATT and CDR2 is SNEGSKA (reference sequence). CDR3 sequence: CSSPRQGRRETQYF. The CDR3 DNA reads TGCAGCTCCCCTCGGCAGGGGCGGAGAGAGACCCAGTACTTC.

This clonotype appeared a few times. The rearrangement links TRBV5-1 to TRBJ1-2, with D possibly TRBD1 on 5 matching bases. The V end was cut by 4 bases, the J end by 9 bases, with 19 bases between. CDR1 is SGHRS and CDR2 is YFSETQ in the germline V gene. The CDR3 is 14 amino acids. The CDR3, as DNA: TGCGCCAGCAGCCGAACACAGGCCGTCGGTAGCTACACCTTC. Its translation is CASSRTQAVGSYTF.